This T cell receptor (beta chain) came from a study of regulatory T cells in long-lasting Graves disease. For the study at large: Antithyroid drugs had been taken by newly diagnosed Graves' patients for under 3 months.

Researchers made TCR beta libraries by using iRepertoire HTBI primers and running Arm-PCR on CDR3 regions. TCRdb used MiXCR to reprocess the multiplex PCR reads, holding one entry per CDR3 protein. The table records about 430,000 distinct CDR3 sequences, approximately 16% of them present only once. This clonotype was counted many times. Antigen: not known. Trimming cost V 1 base and J 10 bases; bases outside gene matches: 4. CDR3 length equals 13 residues. Germline CDR1 reads MNHEY; CDR2 reads SMNVEV (reference sequence). Study results and limitations: Compared with new cases, persistent Graves' patients showed reduced TCR diversity.

The time point was: newly diagnosed GD, antithyroid drugs for less than 3 months. The TCR library was prepared using RNA isolated from PBMCs. This sample was shared with a second study, whose subject was T cells in Graves' hyperthyroidism and ophthalmopathy. As that study records: By a 13 V-J model, ophthalmopathy was set apart from stable hyperthyroidism. It was a median approximately 6 months before onset that the model predicted ophthalmopathy.

Sequenced here: peripheral blood mononuclear cells (PBMCs), sampled at new diagnosis, from a patient treated with antithyroid drugs. The rearrangement uses TRBV27 and TRBJ1-1, with 9 bases lining up with TRBD1. This sequence originates from a woman in her 40s with Graves disease. In DNA, the CDR3 is TGTGCCAGCAGTTTATTTCAGGACAGGGGAGCTTTCTTT. Residues: CASSLFQDRGAFF.